This T cell receptor beta chain stems from a study of cytomegalovirus exposure and HLA in healthy donors. On the study more broadly: The study's early data release held about 77 million unique TCRs from HLA-typed donors.

Germline CDR1 and CDR2: SQVTM and ANQGSEA. This CDR3 is 13 amino acids long. The V gene lost 4 bases and the J gene lost 0 bases, with 7 bases spanning the gap. This clone was counted only a few times. Its antigen is unidentified. Study-level results: When the data were analyzed later, several of the most significant clusters appeared to be linked to common viral pathogens. It is likely that the observed cluster of highly shared sequence variants was a sequencing artifact. The study listed 150 to 200 cytomegalovirus-associated TCR beta chains.

In the PCR, 60 Vbeta and 13 Jbeta primers were used. Profiling relied on immunoSEQ multiplex PCR, and the TCRdb table lists in-frame clones only, not all of them. The sample carries roughly 120,000 clones, 75% recorded once. The TCR originated in a woman in her thirties or forties in good health and CMV-seropositive. The V and J genes are TRBV29-1 and TRBJ1-3, with no clear D. The sequenced sample was PBMCs. The CDR3 is CSVGASSGNTIYF. As DNA, the CDR3 is TGCAGCGTTGGCGCCTCCTCTGGAAACACCATATATTTT.